The 11 T cell receptor beta chains in this list originate from one sample, sequenced in a study of cytomegalovirus exposure and HLA in healthy donors. The PCR was carried out with 60 Vbeta primers and 13 Jbeta primers. Data came from immunoSEQ multiplex PCR; TCRdb stores just in-frame clones and leaves some out. The sample consists of about 130,000 clones, about 80% of them appearing once. The source material was PBMCs. These receptors all come from a human donor in good health.

A few counts support this clone. This chain links TRBV6-1 with TRBJ1-3; no clear D gene. This CDR3 has 16 residues. Germline CDR1 reads MNHNS; CDR2 reads SASEGT. Trimming removed 4 bases at V and 0 bases at J, with 13 bases between. CDR3 residues: CASSVAVAVSGNTIYF. The DNA of the CDR3 is TGTGCCAGCAGTGTGGCAGTAGCAGTCTCTGGAAACACCATATATTTT.

The rearrangement joins TRBV28 to TRBJ2-1; no clear D. The CDR3 length is 12 residues. Germline lookup yields CDR1 MDHEN and CDR2 SYDVKM. V was trimmed by 3 bases and J by 7 bases, leaving 7 bases between them. CDR3 coding DNA: TGTGCCAGCAGTTTTACTGCAAATGAGCAGTTCTTC. Protein product: CASSFTANEQFF.

The chain employs TRBV6-1 and TRBJ1-5; D is unresolved. This CDR3 has 14 residues. The ends were cut back, 10 bases at V and 0 bases at J, with 13 bases in the middle. Germline loops: CDR1 MNHNS, CDR2 SASEGT. CDR3 residues: CATATSDSNQPQHF. Here the CDR3 DNA reads TGTGCCACCGCGACATCTGATAGCAATCAGCCCCAGCATTTT.

V usage is TRBV29-1 and J usage is TRBJ2-1; 9 positions match TRBD1. Germline CDR1 SQVTM, CDR2 ANQGSEA. This CDR3 comprises 11 residues. Trimming at V came to 5 bases and at J to 15 bases, leaving 8 bases not matched to a gene. Here the CDR3 reads CSVFLRGQGFF. CDR3 sequence (DNA): TGCAGCGTTTTCCTCAGGGGACAGGGGTTCTTC.

This clone was seen once. This chain links TRBV18 with TRBJ1-6; 7 nucleotides align to TRBD1. Germline trimming cut 5 bases from V and 9 bases from J; bases unmatched to any gene: 7. Germline CDR1 reads KGHSH; CDR2 reads LQKENI. This CDR3 has 14 residues. This CDR3 reads CASSDREGASPLHF. The CDR3 nucleotides are TGTGCCAGCTCAGACAGGGAAGGAGCTTCACCCCTCCACTTT. Complete variable domain (other parts from reference TRBV18 and TRBJ1-6): NAGVMQNPRHLVRRRGQEARLRCSPMKGHSHVYWYRQLPEEGLKFMVYLQKENIIDESGMPKERFSAEFPKEGPSILRIQQVVRGDSAAYFCASSDREGASPLHFGNGTRLTVT.

A single count supports this clone. The chain is built from TRBV10-3 and TRBJ2-1, with D tentatively TRBD2 (5 bases). CDR1 and CDR2 from the germline V gene are ENHRY and SYGVKD. V was pared by 7 bases and J by 0 bases, with 22 bases between. The CDR3 has 18 amino acids. The CDR3 DNA reads TGTGCCATCACCCAGTCCGGGGAATTACTGAGCTCCTACAATGAGCAGTTCTTC. Its translation is CAITQSGELLSSYNEQFF.

This clone was detected only a few times. This CDR3 is also generated by other DNA sequences in the sample. The J gene is TRBJ1-1, the V gene TRBV6-5; the D is unclear. CDR3 length: 13 amino acids. The V and J ends lost 6 bases and 1 base respectively, with 9 bases between them. CDR1 and CDR2 (germline): MNHEY, SVGAGI. CDR3 sequence reads: CASRLQRNTEAFF. The CDR3 nucleotides are TGTGCCAGCAGGCTACAGAGGAACACTGAAGCTTTCTTT.

The V gene is TRBV19, the J gene TRBJ2-1, with TRBD2 identical over 10 bases. Germline assignment: CDR1 LNHDA and CDR2 SQIVND (reference sequence). The V and J ends lost 4 bases and 2 bases, in that order; junction bases with no gene match: 2. There are 15 residues in the CDR3. CDR3 nucleotides: TGTGCCAGTAGTAGAAGCGGGGGGGCCTACAATGAGCAGTTCTTC. It is translated as CASSRSGGAYNEQFF.

This clone has just one count. The chain combines TRBV7-2 with TRBJ1-6; D gene ambiguous. Germline assignment: CDR1 SGHTA and CDR2 FQGNSA. This CDR3 has 14 residues. Deletions cut 3 bases from V and 7 bases from J, with 10 bases between. The CDR3 sequence is CASSFTGSNSPLHF. The CDR3 coding sequence is TGTGCCAGCAGCTTTACGGGATCCAATTCACCCCTCCACTTT.

V usage is TRBV15 and J usage is TRBJ2-1; 7 bases match TRBD2. The V gene end was trimmed by 8 bases and the J gene end by 5 bases; junction bases not matched to a gene: 9. CDR1 and CDR2 from the germline V gene are LNHNV and YYDKDF (reference sequence). The CDR3 loop spans 14 amino acids. CDR3: CATGLQRGHNEQFF. As DNA, the CDR3 is TGTGCCACCGGCCTCCAGCGGGGTCACAATGAGCAGTTCTTC.

The rearrangement joins TRBV30 to TRBJ2-2, with 7 bases matching TRBD2. Unmatched junction bases numbered 13, after V lost 7 bases and J lost 5 bases. Per germline, CDR1 GTSNPN and CDR2 SVGIG (reference sequence). The CDR3 extends over 15 amino acids. CDR3 DNA: TGTGCCTCCCTCAGGAAGCGGGGACCAACCGGGGAGCTGTTTTTT. Protein: CASLRKRGPTGELFF.